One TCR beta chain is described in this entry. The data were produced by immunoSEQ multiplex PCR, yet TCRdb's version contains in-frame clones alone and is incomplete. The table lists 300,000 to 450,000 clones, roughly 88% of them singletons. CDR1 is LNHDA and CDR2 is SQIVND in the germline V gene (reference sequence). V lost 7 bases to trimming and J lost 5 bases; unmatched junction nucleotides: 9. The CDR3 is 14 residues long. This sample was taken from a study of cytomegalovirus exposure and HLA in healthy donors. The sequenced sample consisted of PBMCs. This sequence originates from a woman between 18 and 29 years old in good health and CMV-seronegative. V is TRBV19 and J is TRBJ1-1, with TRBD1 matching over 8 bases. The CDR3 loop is CASMAGQGETEAFF. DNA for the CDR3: TGTGCCAGTATGGCTGGACAGGGAGAAACTGAAGCTTTCTTT.